This T cell receptor beta chain was retrieved from a study of blood T cell repertoires in COVID-19. Study-wide background: T cells, B-cell-depleted T cells, or PBMCs supplied cDNA or gDNA.

The assay was immunoSEQ multiplex PCR, and TCRdb's table has in-frame clones only and misses some. The sample lists 200,000 to 250,000 clones; approximately 88% were seen once. The CDR3 has 12 amino acids. Trimming stripped 5 bases from V and 4 bases from J, with 12 bases between. Germline assignment: CDR1 GTSNPN and CDR2 SVGIG (reference sequence). In this sample, this clone turned up a few times. Material: PBMCs or T cells enriched from blood (not recorded which). The origin of this receptor is a man younger than 35 with acute COVID-19. The chain is built from TRBV30 and TRBJ2-7; no reliable D call. The DNA for the CDR3 is TGTGCCTGGGCTGCCATGAGGTACGAGCAGTACTTC. Translated: CAWAAMRYEQYF.